Presented here are 10 T cell receptor beta chains from one specimen sequenced in a study of cytomegalovirus exposure and HLA in healthy donors. PCR amplification relied on 60 Vbeta primers (plus 13 Jbeta primers). Data came from immunoSEQ multiplex PCR; TCRdb stores just in-frame clones and leaves some out. The sample contains 250,000 or so clones, around nine tenths of which appear only once. The sequenced sample consisted of PBMCs. All receptors come from a girl aged 2 to 10 in good health and CMV-seronegative.

Comment on this clone: The sample has other DNA sequences that encode this CDR3 too. V and J are TRBV7-6 and TRBJ2-7; D may be TRBD1 (5 bases). V was pared by 5 bases and J by 5 bases, with 7 bases between. The CDR3 is 11 residues long. Looked up from germline, CDR1 is SGHVS and CDR2 is FNYEAQ. As DNA, the CDR3 is TGTGCCAGCAGCAGGGGCGACGAGCAGTACTTC. This codes for CASSRGDEQYF.

This chain uses TRBV7-8 with TRBJ1-1; TRBD1 might be the D (5 bases). This CDR3 comprises 16 residues. From germline, CDR1 is SGHVS and CDR2 FQNEAQ. Deletions cut 0 bases from V and 2 bases from J, with 13 bases between. This chain's CDR3 is CASSLAGWQGNTEAFF. The CDR3, as DNA: TGTGCCAGCAGCTTAGCAGGATGGCAGGGAAACACTGAAGCTTTCTTT.

This clone has only one observation. This rearrangement joins TRBV12-5 to TRBJ1-2, with a possible D match to TRBD1 (5 bases). V shed 5 bases and J shed 4 bases, with 11 bases lying between them. The CDR3 totals 13 residues. Looked up from germline, CDR1 is LGHNT and CDR2 is FRNRAP. The CDR3 spells CASGPLTAYGYTF. The CDR3 DNA sequence: TGTGCTAGTGGTCCCTTGACAGCCTATGGCTACACCTTC.

V usage is TRBV12-5 and J usage is TRBJ2-7; 9 bases map to TRBD1. Germline-derived CDR1 and CDR2 are LGHNT and FRNRAP. The CDR3 is 14 residues long. V shed 5 bases, J shed 3 bases, and the junction held 5 bases outside the gene matches. This CDR3 reads CASGPRTGDYEQYF. The CDR3 DNA reads as TGTGCTAGTGGTCCCCGGACAGGGGACTACGAGCAGTACTTC.

V usage is TRBV21-1 and J usage is TRBJ1-2; the table calls TRBD1, which could not be checked here. TRBV21-1 is assigned pseudogene status. This CDR3 contains 15 residues. CDR3 in DNA: TGTGCCAGCAGCAAAACGACAGGGGCTAACTATGGCTACACCTTC. Translated, it gives CASSKTTGANYGYTF.

This clone was observed once. The chain links TRBV10-2 to TRBJ1-2; perhaps TRBD1 as D (6 bases). Deletions cut 6 bases from V and 5 bases from J, with 22 bases between. Germline-derived CDR1 and CDR2 are WSHSY and SAAADI. The CDR3 has 16 residues. The CDR3 protein is CASREDSFPTTYGYTF. In DNA form, the CDR3 reads TGCGCCAGCAGGGAGGACAGTTTCCCCACTACTTATGGCTACACCTTC.

The chain combines TRBV28 with TRBJ1-1; the D gene is possibly TRBD1 (5 bases). V was pared by 5 bases and J by 7 bases, with 17 bases between. This CDR3 contains 14 residues. Per the germline V gene, CDR1 is MDHEN and CDR2 is SYDVKM. This CDR3 reads CASSPTGGAIEAFF. The CDR3 nucleotides are TGTGCCAGCAGTCCCACGGGAGGGGCCATTGAAGCTTTCTTT.

This clone was observed a single time. The V and J genes are TRBV9 and TRBJ2-1; TRBD2 matches at 8 bases. Germline trimming cut 0 bases from V and 5 bases from J; bases unmatched to any gene: 4. The CDR3 covers 15 residues. CDR1 SGDLS and CDR2 YYNGEE come from the germline V gene. Written as DNA, the CDR3 is TGTGCCAGCAGCGTAGGGAGTAGCGGGAACAATGAGCAGTTCTTC. This sequence encodes CASSVGSSGNNEQFF. Supplemented by reference TRBV9 and TRBJ2-1, the full variable domain reads DSGVTQTPKHLITATGQRVTLRCSPRSGDLSVYWYQQSLDQGLQFLIQYYNGEERAKGNILERFSAQQFPDLHSELNLSSLELGDSALYFCASSVGSSGNNEQFFGPGTRLTVL.

The chain employs TRBV20-1 and TRBJ2-5; D is uncertain. The CDR3 loop spans 11 amino acids. V was trimmed by 1 base and J by 4 bases, leaving 4 bases between them. Germline CDR1 DFQATT, CDR2 SNEGSKA (reference sequence). The DNA for the CDR3 is TGCAGTGCTAGAGGACTAGAGACCCAGTACTTC. Residues: CSARGLETQYF.

The chain links TRBV30 to TRBJ2-3; 10 positions match TRBD2. CDR3 length: 15 amino acids. Unmatched junction bases numbered 2, after V lost 2 bases and J lost 0 bases. Germline CDR1 GTSNPN, CDR2 SVGIG (reference sequence). The CDR3 loop reads CAWSRTSGSTDTQYF. The DNA for the CDR3 is TGTGCCTGGAGTCGGACTAGCGGTAGCACAGATACGCAGTATTTT. The complete variable domain, with remaining parts taken from reference TRBV30 and TRBJ2-3, reads SQTIHQWPATLVQPVGSPLSLECTVEGTSNPNLYWYRQAAGRGLQLLFYSVGIGQISSEVPQNLSASRPQDRQFILSSKKLLLSDSGFYLCAWSRTSGSTDTQYFGPGTRLTVL.